This T cell receptor (beta chain) was captured in a study of T-cell memory formation after mild COVID-19. For the study at large: The TCR clusters were mostly specific to one donor. General observations from the study: Researchers found some responding clones in pre-infection memory, a sign that cross-reactive memory joined. Mostly located in CM and EM were contracting CD4+ clones, with contracting CD8+ clones located in EMRA.

After 5'RACE with constant-segment primers, TCR alpha and TCR beta cDNA libraries carrying sample barcodes and UMIs were obtained. Using its own MiXCR run on the 5' RACE reads, TCRdb lists one record per CDR3 protein. The top ten hold approximately 21% of the sample, which has about 430,000 distinct CDR3 sequences, over 15% seen once. This clonotype was counted between two and nine times. Its antigen is unknown. This CDR3 is built from 16 residues. The J segment lost 4 bases and the V segment lost 6 bases, leaving 12 bases of the junction unmatched. The V gene's germline CDR1 is ENHRY and CDR2 SYGVKD.

The receptor was derived from a man between 18 and 35 years old who had mild COVID-19 (a few samples of this study predate the infection). Cell type and time point are not known. This chain joins TRBV10-3 and TRBJ1-1, with 9 positions matching TRBD1. Material for sequencing was PBMCs or a T cell subset sorted from them (not recorded which). CDR3 in amino acids: CAIRDLDRGVVTEAFF. The CDR3 DNA sequence: TGTGCCATCAGGGACTTGGACAGGGGCGTGGTCACTGAAGCTTTCTTT.